These 5 T cell receptor beta chains were sequenced from one sample in a study of blood T cell repertoires in COVID-19. This table comes from immunoSEQ multiplex PCR, and its TCRdb copy is limited to in-frame clones, with some not included. The repertoire has about 120,000 clones, 60% to 85% of them found once; the top ten carry approximately 2.4%. The sample was peripheral blood. The source is a man aged 65-85 years with acute or convalescent COVID-19.

The chain couples TRBV24-1 to TRBJ1-6; D perhaps matches TRBD1 (6 bases). V lost 2 bases and J lost 0, with 16 bases in between. Germline loops: CDR1 KGHDR, CDR2 SFDVKD. The CDR3 is 19 residues long. CDR3 amino acids: CATSDSLDRMSSYNSPLHF. In DNA form, the CDR3 reads TGTGCCACCAGTGATTCCCTGGACAGAATGAGCTCCTATAATTCACCCCTCCACTTT.

The CDR3 loop is CASSPGGPDGYTF. The DNA for the CDR3 is TGTGCCAGCAGCCCCGGAGGGCCAGATGGCTACACCTTC. The chain uses TRBV6-2 or TRBV6-3 and TRBJ1-2; no clear D gene. Germline loops: CDR1 MNHEY, CDR2 SVGEGT. CDR3 size: 13 residues. V shed 6 bases and J shed 6 bases, with 14 bases lying between them.

The chain has TRBV4-1 and TRBJ1-2, with a weak D call TRBD1 (5 bases). V was cut by 0 bases and J by 0 bases, with 8 bases left in between. The CDR3 consists of 15 residues. Germline V lookup: CDR1 MGHRA, CDR2 YSYEKL. The CDR3 is CASSQEGAANYGYTF. The CDR3 region has the DNA TGCGCCAGCAGCCAAGAAGGGGCAGCTAACTATGGCTACACCTTC.

The table lists this clone with a count of one. The chain is built from TRBV3-1 (or the pseudogene TRBV3-2) and TRBJ2-5, with unresolved D. The CDR3 is made up of 12 amino acids. Per the germline V gene, CDR1 is LGHDT and CDR2 is YNNKEL (reference sequence). The V gene lost 5 bases and the J gene lost 1 base, with 5 bases spanning the gap. The chain's CDR3 is CASSYSQETQYF. CDR3 coding DNA: TGTGCCAGCAGCTATAGCCAAGAGACCCAGTACTTC.

The rearrangement links TRBV7-2 to TRBJ1-6, with a possible D match to TRBD1 (6 bases). In germline, CDR1 is SGHTA, CDR2 FQGNSA. This CDR3 region has 16 residues. Between the trimmed V and J ends, which lost 3 bases and 1 base, there was a span of 10 bases. The CDR3 loop is CASSFNQGSYNSPLHF. The CDR3 DNA follows: TGTGCCAGCAGCTTCAACCAGGGGTCCTATAATTCACCCCTCCACTTT.